This T cell receptor (beta chain) was retrieved from a study of OX40 agonist ivuxolimab in advanced cancers. About the study: Of mixed ages from about 20 to 80 and averaging roughly 66 years, the group was 65% to 85% male. Study-wide findings and caveats: At 0.1 to 3.0 mg/kg, CD4+ and CD8+ blood T cells expanded clonally by week 6. No antigen was identified for the clonally expanded peripheral T cells. Averaged across samples, CD8+ T cells carried more expanded clones than CD4+ did.

With respect to this clone: No antigen is known for it.

V was trimmed by 0 bases and J by 3 bases, leaving 9 bases between them. Germline V gene data show CDR1 as SGHNT and CDR2 as YYREEE (reference sequence). This CDR3 is 14 amino acids long. TCRdb's copy holds only in-frame clones and misses some; the assay was immunoSEQ multiplex PCR. Among 50,000 to 65,000 clones listed, about 91% were seen once. The clonotype originates from an adult with an advanced solid tumor such as melanoma, head and neck, liver or kidney cancer. The chain carries TRBV5-4 and TRBJ1-1; tentatively, D is TRBD1 (5 bases). Here the sequenced sample was CD4+ or CD8+ T cells sorted from blood, taken in a trial of the OX40 agonist ivuxolimab. The CDR3 protein is CASSLDRSYTEAFF. CDR3 DNA: TGTGCCAGCAGCTTGGACAGGTCTTACACTGAAGCTTTCTTT.